The 30 T cell receptor beta chains below come from one sample, sequenced in a study of shared clonotypes between healthy human individuals. TCRdb's copy holds only in-frame clones and misses some; the assay was immunoSEQ multiplex PCR. The profile shows 1.6 million or so clones, around 97% of them singletons. The sample taken for sequencing was naive CD4+ T cells sorted from blood. Indicated subset: CD45RA+ positively selected. Every receptor here comes from a man aged 30-40 years in good health.

The CDR3 here is CASSRGQVETQYF. The CDR3 nucleotides read TGTGCCAGCTCCCGAGGACAGGTGGAGACCCAGTACTTC. This chain connects TRBV18 to TRBJ2-5; 7 nucleotides agree with TRBD1. Germline assignment: CDR1 KGHSH and CDR2 LQKENI. J was trimmed by 5 bases and V by 6 bases; bases with no gene match: 6. The CDR3 runs to 13 residues.

The chain uses TRBV5-1 and TRBJ2-7, with a weak D call TRBD1 (6 bases). V gave up 4 bases and J gave up 0 bases, with 11 bases separating them. CDR1 SGHRS and CDR2 YFSETQ come from the germline V gene. CDR3 length: 14 amino acids. CDR3 coding DNA: TGCGCCAGCAGCGCAACAGGGAGCTCCTACGAGCAGTACTTC. Translated: CASSATGSSYEQYF.

This chain connects TRBV11-2 to TRBJ1-1, with D tentatively TRBD1 (5 bases). Germline assignment: CDR1 SGHAT and CDR2 FQNNGV. This CDR3 has 16 residues. Trimming took 1 base from V and 1 from J, leaving 13 bases between them. The CDR3 nucleotides are TGTGCCAGCAGCTTAGCACAGGTAACTCCGAACACTGAAGCTTTCTTT. It specifies CASSLAQVTPNTEAFF.

The chain employs TRBV27 and TRBJ2-7; D might be TRBD2 (6 bases). V was clipped by 2 bases and J by 3 bases, with 14 bases between them. The CDR3 sequence is 15 residues long. Germline V gene sequence: CDR1 MNHEY, CDR2 SMNVEV (reference sequence). The DNA for the CDR3 is TGTGCCAGCAGTTTAGCGGGGCGGACCCACTACGAGCAGTACTTC. Protein sequence: CASSLAGRTHYEQYF.

A note on this clone: Other nucleotide sequences in the sample specify the same CDR3. The CDR3 region has the DNA TGTGCCAGCAGTTTCGCGGGGGCCTACGAGCAGTACTTC. It translates to CASSFAGAYEQYF. The J gene is TRBJ2-7, the V gene TRBV27, with 7 bases matching TRBD2. Germline V gene lookup returns CDR1 MNHEY and CDR2 SMNVEV (reference sequence). The CDR3 runs 13 residues. With 3 bases clipped from V and 2 bases from J, the junction kept 1 base outside the gene matches.

V gene TRBV6-6 combines with J gene TRBJ2-3, with TRBD2 matching 11 bases. CDR3 length: 15 amino acids. The junction had 4 bases not matched to a gene; V was cut back by 6 bases and J by 2 bases. Germline CDR1 is MNHNY and CDR2 is SVGAGI (reference sequence). The CDR3 protein is CASSQLAGATDTQYF. CDR3 bases: TGTGCCAGCAGCCAACTAGCGGGAGCCACAGATACGCAGTATTTT.

V and J are TRBV18 and TRBJ2-7, with TRBD1 as a possible D gene (6 bases). Germline V lookup: CDR1 KGHSH, CDR2 LQKENI. CDR3 length: 15 amino acids. The V and J ends lost 1 base and 2 bases respectively, with 12 bases between them. The CDR3 coding sequence is TGTGCCAGCTCACCACGAACGGGACAAACCTACGAGCAGTACTTC. Translating gives CASSPRTGQTYEQYF.

This chain joins TRBV18 and TRBJ2-5, with D possibly matching TRBD1 (6 bases). CDR1 is KGHSH, CDR2 LQKENI, per germline. V was cut by 3 bases and J by 4 bases, with 15 bases left in between. The CDR3 sequence is 15 residues long. The CDR3 loop is CASSPQQGGIETQYF. The CDR3 nucleotides read TGTGCCAGCTCACCTCAGCAAGGGGGTATAGAGACCCAGTACTTC.

The rearrangement links TRBV7-8 to TRBJ1-4, with TRBD1 matching 8 bases. V lost 5 bases and J lost 15; bases outside the gene matches: 11. The CDR3 is made up of 13 amino acids. The germline V gene has CDR1 SGHVS and CDR2 FQNEAQ. Written as DNA, the CDR3 is TGTGCCAGCAGCCCCGGACAGGGCCCCTTTATGTTTTTT. Amino acids: CASSPGQGPFMFF.

This clone was observed a single time. The chain is built from TRBV15 and TRBJ2-3, with 8 positions matching TRBD1. The CDR3 spans 18 residues. The V gene's germline CDR1 is LNHNV and CDR2 YYDKDF (reference sequence). With V trimmed by 2 bases and J by 0 bases, 10 bases remained unmatched. CDR3 loop: CATSRTIRTGPSTDTQYF. The CDR3 bases are TGTGCCACCAGCAGAACGATACGGACAGGGCCTAGCACAGATACGCAGTATTTT. The full variable domain, completed using reference TRBV15 and TRBJ2-3, is DAMVIQNPRYQVTQFGKPVTLSCSQTLNHNVMYWYQQKSSQAPKLLFHYYDKDFNNEADTPDNFQSRRPNTSFCFLDIRSPGLGDTAMYLCATSRTIRTGPSTDTQYFGPGTRLTVL.

The rearrangement uses TRBV27 and TRBJ1-2; TRBD1 is a possible D gene (5 bases). In germline, CDR1 is MNHEY, CDR2 SMNVEV (reference sequence). Trimming stripped 2 bases from V and 5 bases from J, with 18 bases between. This CDR3 has 16 amino acids. CDR3 bases: TGTGCCAGCAGTTTAAGGGGTGGTGTGCGGGGATATGGCTACACCTTC. This codes for CASSLRGGVRGYGYTF.

This clone was seen a single time. V usage is TRBV6-5 and J usage is TRBJ1-5; no clear D gene. Trimming left V 2 bases short and J 6 bases short, with 11 bases between. Germline V gene data show CDR1 as MNHEY and CDR2 as SVGAGI. The CDR3 has 14 residues. CDR3 coding DNA: TGTGCCAGCAGTTACACGGGTCCTTTTCAGCCCCAGCATTTT. Translated, it gives CASSYTGPFQPQHF.

About this clone itself: The sample has other DNA sequences that encode this CDR3 too. The chain has TRBV6-5 and TRBJ2-1; D may be TRBD1 (6 bases). The germline gives CDR1 MNHEY, CDR2 SVGAGI. The CDR3 totals 14 residues. The V end lost 3 bases, the J end lost 4 bases, and 10 bases lay between the germline ends. The CDR3 region is CASSYSGVYNEQFF. CDR3 sequence (DNA): TGTGCCAGCAGTTATTCAGGGGTATACAATGAGCAGTTCTTC.

This clone was counted only a few times. This CDR3 is also generated by other DNA sequences in the sample. V usage is TRBV6-5 and J usage is TRBJ1-1; D gene ambiguous. The CDR3 totals 12 residues. V was clipped by 2 bases and J by 1 base, with 2 bases between them. The germline V gene encodes CDR1 MNHEY and CDR2 SVGAGI. The CDR3 DNA reads as TGTGCCAGCAGTTACCGGAACACTGAAGCTTTCTTT. Its translation is CASSYRNTEAFF.

The rearrangement links TRBV28 to TRBJ2-7; the D gene is possibly TRBD1 (6 bases). The V gene lost 3 bases and the J gene lost 3 bases, with 12 bases spanning the gap. In germline, CDR1 is MDHEN, CDR2 SYDVKM. The CDR3 runs to 14 residues. In nucleotides, the CDR3 is TGTGCCAGCAGTTTCACAGGGACGAGCTACGAGCAGTACTTC. It specifies CASSFTGTSYEQYF.

The rearrangement uses TRBV6-4 and TRBJ2-2, with 8 bases fitting TRBD1. The CDR3 has 12 amino acids. Germline trimming cut 6 bases from V and 13 bases from J; bases unmatched to any gene: 7. Germline CDR1 is MRHNA and CDR2 is SNTAGT. DNA for the CDR3: TGTGCCAGCAGAGGACAGGGAAGTTTGCTGTTTTTT. As protein: CASRGQGSLLFF.

The rearrangement links TRBV2 to TRBJ2-5; D is unclear. Germline CDR1 SNHLY, CDR2 FYNNEI. The CDR3 is 12 amino acids. With 6 bases removed from V and 0 bases from J, the gap between germline ends came to 5 bases. CDR3 DNA sequence: TGTGCCAGCAGACTGAACCAAGAGACCCAGTACTTC. Translation gives CASRLNQETQYF.

This chain links TRBV6-5 with TRBJ1-1, with D uncertain. The CDR3 consists of 13 residues. CDR1 and CDR2 (germline): MNHEY, SVGAGI. Trimming took 6 bases from V and 0 from J, leaving 8 bases between them. The DNA for the CDR3 is TGTGCCAGCAGAGACACCTTGAACACTGAAGCTTTCTTT. Amino acid sequence: CASRDTLNTEAFF.

The genes are TRBV28 and TRBJ2-7, with D possibly matching TRBD1 (5 bases). CDR1 is MDHEN, CDR2 SYDVKM, per germline. Trimming removed 10 bases at V and 5 bases at J, with 15 bases between. The CDR3 loop spans 12 amino acids. The CDR3 is CATQGRVNEQYF. The CDR3 bases are TGTGCCACCCAGGGCAGGGTCAACGAGCAGTACTTC.

The chain combines TRBV5-1 with TRBJ2-1, with no clear D. Deletions cut 0 bases from V and 3 bases from J, with 10 bases between. CDR3 length: 15 amino acids. Germline V lookup: CDR1 SGHRS, CDR2 YFSETQ. Here the CDR3 DNA reads TGCGCCAGCAGCTTGGTGGAGACGGTCTACAATGAGCAGTTCTTC. Translating gives CASSLVETVYNEQFF. Full variable domain (remainder filled in from reference TRBV5-1 and TRBJ2-1): KAGVTQTPRYLIKTRGQQVTLSCSPISGHRSVSWYQQTPGQGLQFLFEYFSETQRNKGNFPGRFSGRQFSNSRSEMNVSTLELGDSALYLCASSLVETVYNEQFFGPGTRLTVL.

The chain uses TRBV19 and TRBJ2-3; D remains ambiguous. The CDR3 totals 12 residues. V was shortened by 3 bases and J by 4 bases, with 5 bases between the two germline ends. Looked up from germline, CDR1 is LNHDA and CDR2 is SQIVND (reference sequence). The CDR3 DNA is TGTGCCAGTAGTATCTCCGCAGATACGCAGTATTTT. This sequence encodes CASSISADTQYF.

The chain employs TRBV7-2 and TRBJ2-6; D is unresolved. Germline-derived CDR1 and CDR2 are SGHTA and FQGNSA. The CDR3 extends over 15 amino acids. The V end was cut by 5 bases, the J end by 4 bases, with 12 bases between. CDR3 residues: CASSPAGSGANVLTF. As DNA, the CDR3 is TGTGCCAGCAGCCCAGCAGGATCCGGGGCCAACGTCCTGACTTTC.

V and J are TRBV28 and TRBJ2-1; TRBD1 might be the D (6 bases). Per the germline V gene, CDR1 is MDHEN and CDR2 is SYDVKM. There are 15 residues in the CDR3. Trimming took 4 bases from V and 0 from J, leaving 10 bases between them. The CDR3 here is CASSSDRSSYNEQFF. The CDR3 DNA reads as TGTGCCAGCAGTTCCGACAGGAGCTCCTACAATGAGCAGTTCTTC.

This chain's CDR3 is CASRFSQGGRYGYTF. CDR3 coding DNA: TGTGCCAGCAGATTCTCCCAGGGGGGCCGCTATGGCTACACCTTC. V is TRBV5-4 and J is TRBJ1-2; 7 bases map to TRBD1. V gave up 5 bases and J gave up 4 bases; unmatched junction bases: 11. There are 15 residues in the CDR3. In germline, CDR1 is SGHNT, CDR2 YYREEE (reference sequence).

The V and J genes are TRBV6-6 and TRBJ2-7; D is ambiguous. Trimming took 5 bases from V and 3 from J, leaving 14 bases between them. Germline-derived CDR1 and CDR2 are MNHNY and SVGAGI (reference sequence). The length of the CDR3 is 14 residues. CDR3 coding DNA: TGTGCCAGCAGTACCAGCCCAAGGCTCTACGAGCAGTACTTC. It codes for CASSTSPRLYEQYF.

V gene TRBV5-1 combines with J gene TRBJ2-2; 7 bases map to TRBD2. The CDR3 totals 16 residues. From germline, CDR1 is SGHRS and CDR2 YFSETQ. Trimming took 1 base from V and 7 from J; bases not matched to a gene: 10. The CDR3 reads CASSLQRGRSGGELFF. DNA of the CDR3: TGCGCCAGCAGCTTGCAGCGGGGCCGGAGTGGCGGGGAGCTGTTTTTT.

The genes are TRBV10-1 and TRBJ2-7, with D possibly being TRBD2 (6 bases). CDR3 length: 15 amino acids. Trimming cost V 0 bases and J 3 bases, with 12 bases left between them. Germline values: CDR1 WNHNN, CDR2 SYGVQD (reference sequence). CDR3 DNA: TGCGCCAGCAGTGAGTCCCAGGGACTTAACTACGAGCAGTACTTC. It yields the protein CASSESQGLNYEQYF.

The chain carries TRBV14 and TRBJ1-2; the match to TRBD1 covers 8 bases. J gave up 5 bases and V 4 bases, and 3 bases lay outside the gene matches. Germline CDR1 reads SGHDN; CDR2 reads FVKESK. The CDR3 runs to 13 residues. CDR3 DNA: TGTGCCAGCAGCCCCGGGACAGGATATGGCTACACCTTC. Translating it yields CASSPGTGYGYTF.

As to this clone: Other DNA sequences in this sample translate to the same CDR3. J is TRBJ2-3 and V is TRBV9, with 13 bases that match TRBD2. The CDR3 sequence is 17 residues long. J gave up 2 bases and V 0 bases, and 3 bases lay outside the gene matches. Germline V CDR1 and CDR2: SGDLS, YYNGEE. The CDR3 region is CASSVVGLAGNTDTQYF. Here the CDR3 DNA reads TGTGCCAGCAGCGTAGTGGGACTAGCGGGAAACACAGATACGCAGTATTTT.

This sequence joins TRBV29-1 and TRBJ2-1, with 10 nucleotides matching TRBD2. There are 14 residues in the CDR3. V lost 8 bases to trimming and J lost 9 bases; unmatched junction nucleotides: 13. Germline V gene data show CDR1 as SQVTM and CDR2 as ANQGSEA. The DNA of the CDR3 is TGCAGCTCCGCCGGGCTAGCGGGAGATCTTGAGCAGTTCTTC. It translates to CSSAGLAGDLEQFF.